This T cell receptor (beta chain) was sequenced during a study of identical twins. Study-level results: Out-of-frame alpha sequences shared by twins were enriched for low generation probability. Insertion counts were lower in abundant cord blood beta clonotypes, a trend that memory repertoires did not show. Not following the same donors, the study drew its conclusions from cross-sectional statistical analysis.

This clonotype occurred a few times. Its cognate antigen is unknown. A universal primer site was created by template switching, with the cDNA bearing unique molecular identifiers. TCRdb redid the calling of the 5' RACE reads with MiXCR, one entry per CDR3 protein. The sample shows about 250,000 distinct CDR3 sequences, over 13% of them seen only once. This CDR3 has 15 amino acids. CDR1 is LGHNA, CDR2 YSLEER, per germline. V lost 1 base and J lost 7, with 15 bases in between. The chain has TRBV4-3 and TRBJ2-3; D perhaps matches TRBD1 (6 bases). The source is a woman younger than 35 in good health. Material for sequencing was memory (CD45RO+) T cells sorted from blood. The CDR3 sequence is CASSQAGQSRYTQYF. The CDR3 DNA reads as TGCGCCAGCAGCCAAGCTGGACAGAGTCGTTATACGCAGTATTTT.